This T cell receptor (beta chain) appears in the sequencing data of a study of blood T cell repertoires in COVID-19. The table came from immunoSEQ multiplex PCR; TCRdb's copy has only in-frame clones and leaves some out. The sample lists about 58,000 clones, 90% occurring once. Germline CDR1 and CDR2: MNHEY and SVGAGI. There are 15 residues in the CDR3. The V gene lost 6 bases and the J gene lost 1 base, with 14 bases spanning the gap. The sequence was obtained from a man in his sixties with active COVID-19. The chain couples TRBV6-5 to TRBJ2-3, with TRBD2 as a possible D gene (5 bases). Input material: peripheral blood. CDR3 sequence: CASRPPSSGTDTQYF. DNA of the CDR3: TGTGCCAGCAGACCTCCTAGCTCTGGCACAGATACGCAGTATTTT.